Shown below are 30 T cell receptor beta chains from a single sample sequenced in a study of cytotoxic CD8 clonotypes in ibrutinib-treated CLL. Assay used: immunoSEQ multiplex PCR; TCRdb lists only in-frame clones, some missing. The sample has hundreds of thousands of clones; 60% to 75% are singletons. Sequencing was performed on PBMCs, taken after 24 months of ibrutinib treatment. The source of these receptors is a human donor with chronic lymphocytic leukemia.

The CDR3 DNA sequence: TGTGCCAGCAGCTTACGGAGCGGCTTAACCTACAATGAGCAGTTCTTC. As protein: CASSLRSGLTYNEQFF. The chain is built from TRBV7-8 and TRBJ2-1; the D gene is possibly TRBD2 (5 bases). The germline V and J ends were trimmed by 2 bases and 2 bases, with 13 bases remaining between them. The length of the CDR3 is 16 residues. Germline V gene lookup returns CDR1 SGHVS and CDR2 FQNEAQ.

The chain carries TRBV10-2 and TRBJ1-1; weak D call: TRBD1 (6 bases). V lost 6 bases and J lost 4, with 12 bases in between. Germline V gene lookup returns CDR1 WSHSY and CDR2 SAAADI. The CDR3 length is 13 residues. CDR3 bases: TGCGCCAGCAGCCGAGAAGGGGGCACTGAAGCTTTCTTT. This codes for CASSREGGTEAFF.

The V gene is TRBV4-2, the J gene TRBJ1-1; possibly TRBD1 for D (6 bases). The CDR3 is made up of 14 amino acids. In germline, CDR1 is LGHNA, CDR2 YNFKEQ. Trimming removed 4 bases from V and 5 bases from J, with 14 bases in between. For the CDR3, the DNA is TGTGCCAGCAGCCCTTTAGAAAGGGGGACTGAAGCTTTCTTT. Protein: CASSPLERGTEAFF.

This clone was seen only a few times. This rearrangement joins TRBV27 to TRBJ2-1; D possibly corresponds to TRBD2 (6 bases). V gave up 6 bases and J gave up 9 bases, with 15 bases separating them. The CDR3 extends over 13 amino acids. Germline V gene sequence: CDR1 MNHEY, CDR2 SMNVEV (reference sequence). The CDR3 sequence: CASRPFPGVEQFF. In nucleotides, the CDR3 is TGTGCCAGCAGGCCTTTCCCGGGAGTTGAGCAGTTCTTC.

The gene calls are TRBV10-1 and TRBJ2-7; weak D call: TRBD1 (5 bases). CDR1 and CDR2 (germline): WNHNN, SYGVQD (reference sequence). Trimming cost V 2 bases and J 3 bases, with 8 bases left between them. There are 13 residues in the CDR3. As DNA, the CDR3 is TGCGCCAGCAGTGAGGGGGCCAACTACGAGCAGTACTTC. Its protein is CASSEGANYEQYF.

The chain employs TRBV18 and TRBJ1-1; D not certain. CDR1 and CDR2 from the germline V gene are KGHSH and LQKENI. CDR3 length: 15 residues. The germline V and J ends were trimmed by 0 bases and 1 base, with 9 bases remaining between them. The CDR3 sequence: CASSPPGHGNTEAFF. The DNA for the CDR3 is TGTGCCAGCTCACCACCAGGTCATGGGAACACTGAAGCTTTCTTT.

V and J are TRBV5-1 and TRBJ1-1; D might be TRBD1 (5 bases). Between the trimmed V and J ends, which lost 5 bases and 5 bases, there was a span of 16 bases. Looked up from germline, CDR1 is SGHRS and CDR2 is YFSETQ. The CDR3 covers 14 residues. CDR3 sequence reads: CASRWDSPGTEAFF. As DNA, the CDR3 is TGCGCCAGCAGATGGGACTCCCCGGGAACTGAAGCTTTCTTT.

The rearrangement joins TRBV29-1 to TRBJ2-1; D is uncertain. CDR3 length: 12 residues. CDR1 is SQVTM and CDR2 is ANQGSEA in the germline V gene. Trimming removed 0 bases from V and 5 bases from J, with 5 bases in between. Written as DNA, the CDR3 is TGCAGCGTTGAAGAGGCGGACAATGAGCAGTTCTTC. Amino acid sequence: CSVEEADNEQFF.

This chain links TRBV28 with TRBJ2-7, with a possible D match to TRBD1 (6 bases). The CDR3 length is 13 residues. Germline V lookup: CDR1 MDHEN, CDR2 SYDVKM. V was cut by 10 bases and J by 0 bases, with 13 bases left in between. CDR3 bases: TGTGCCATGGTTAGGGGACACTCCTACGAGCAGTACTTC. Its protein product is CAMVRGHSYEQYF.

V and J are TRBV19 and TRBJ2-7; D perhaps matches TRBD1 (5 bases). The V gene's germline CDR1 is LNHDA and CDR2 SQIVND (reference sequence). This CDR3 is built from 13 residues. V was trimmed by 4 bases and J by 0 bases, leaving 7 bases between them. The CDR3 region is CASSTGRSYEQYF. CDR3 nucleotides: TGTGCCAGTAGTACAGGGCGCTCCTACGAGCAGTACTTC.

This chain uses TRBV6-5 with TRBJ2-1, with 7 bases fitting TRBD1. With V trimmed by 6 bases and J by 12 bases, 11 bases remained unmatched. The V gene's germline CDR1 is MNHEY and CDR2 SVGAGI. The CDR3 runs to 13 residues. The CDR3 DNA sequence: TGTGCCAGCAGCCAAGGGACAGCAGGGAGGCAGTTCTTC. It encodes CASSQGTAGRQFF.

A few counts support this clone. Within the sample, other DNA sequences also encode this same CDR3. This chain joins TRBV5-1 and TRBJ2-5, with unresolved D. V lost 4 bases to trimming and J lost 1 base, with 2 bases between them. CDR3 length: 11 amino acids. The germline CDR1 and CDR2 sequences are SGHRS and YFSETQ. CDR3 nucleotide sequence: TGCGCCAGCAGCATCCAAGAGACCCAGTACTTC. This sequence encodes CASSIQETQYF.

The chain is built from TRBV9 and TRBJ1-2; D remains unclear. The V end was cut by 3 bases, the J end by 8 bases, with 14 bases between. CDR1 is SGDLS, CDR2 YYNGEE, per germline. This CDR3 comprises 13 residues. This CDR3 is CASSAWTSRGYTF. For the CDR3, the DNA is TGTGCCAGCAGCGCTTGGACCTCCCGGGGCTACACCTTC.

This clone was recorded a few times. V is TRBV9 and J is TRBJ1-2; unclear D gene. Trimming took off 3 bases at V and 2 bases at J, with 8 bases between the two ends. Germline V lookup: CDR1 SGDLS, CDR2 YYNGEE. The length of the CDR3 is 13 residues. CDR3 DNA sequence: TGTGCCAGCAGCGACAACAACAACTATGGCTACACCTTC. Translating gives CASSDNNNYGYTF.

J is TRBJ2-3 and V is TRBV19; TRBD1 is a possible D gene (5 bases). Trimming left V 7 bases short and J 6 bases short, with 14 bases between. This CDR3 has 13 amino acids. Germline V CDR1 and CDR2: LNHDA, SQIVND (reference sequence). The CDR3 is CASNRRLDDTQYF. The CDR3 region has the DNA TGTGCCAGTAACAGGCGGTTGGACGATACGCAGTATTTT.

J is TRBJ2-1 and V is TRBV29-1, with 7 nucleotides matching TRBD2. The CDR3 is 14 amino acids. Trimming at V came to 5 bases and at J to 4 bases, leaving 8 bases not matched to a gene. Germline CDR1 SQVTM, CDR2 ANQGSEA. For the CDR3, the DNA is TGCAGCGTTTCACGACTAGCAGAGTACAATGAGCAGTTCTTC. Translation: CSVSRLAEYNEQFF.

This rearrangement joins TRBV29-1 to TRBJ2-3; D unresolved. Germline CDR1 and CDR2: SQVTM and ANQGSEA. The CDR3 has 14 amino acids. The CDR3 sequence: CSVMRQTPTDTQYF. CDR3 bases: TGCAGTGTTATGCGACAAACACCCACAGATACGCAGTATTTT.

The chain uses TRBV7-3 and TRBJ2-3; a weak D match, TRBD1 (7 bases). The germline gives CDR1 SGHTA, CDR2 FQGTGA. V was cut by 6 bases and J by 4 bases, with 23 bases left in between. The CDR3 contains 17 residues. The CDR3 protein is CASSQHDIRGEPDTQYF. Here the CDR3 DNA reads TGTGCCAGCAGTCAACACGACATCAGGGGGGAACCAGATACGCAGTATTTT.

This clone was observed a handful of times. This chain uses TRBV7-4 with TRBJ2-7; tentative D call: TRBD1 (6 bases). The CDR3 is made up of 15 amino acids. Germline CDR1 is SGHVT and CDR2 is SQSDAQ. Trimming removed 4 bases at V and 1 base at J, with 14 bases between. The chain's CDR3 is CASSSRTALSYEQYF. The CDR3 coding sequence is TGTGCCAGCAGCTCGAGGACAGCATTATCCTACGAGCAGTACTTC.

The chain is built from TRBV30 and TRBJ1-2, with D maybe TRBD1 (6 bases). The V end lost 3 bases, the J end lost 4 bases, and 18 bases lay between the germline ends. The CDR3 sequence is 15 residues long. Germline lookup yields CDR1 GTSNPN and CDR2 SVGIG (reference sequence). The CDR3 nucleotides are TGTGCCTGGAGAGGGGGGCGGATCTCTAGCTATGGCTACACCTTC. It translates to CAWRGGRISSYGYTF. The variable domain in full, with the rest retrieved from reference TRBV30 and TRBJ1-2, is SQTIHQWPATLVQPVGSPLSLECTVEGTSNPNLYWYRQAAGRGLQLLFYSVGIGQISSEVPQNLSASRPQDRQFILSSKKLLLSDSGFYLCAWRGGRISSYGYTFGSGTRLTVV.

This chain uses TRBV4-2 with TRBJ1-3; no clear D. From germline, CDR1 is LGHNA and CDR2 YNFKEQ. The CDR3 totals 16 residues. V was cut by 0 bases and J by 1 base, with 10 bases left in between. The CDR3 DNA sequence: TGTGCCAGCAGCCAAGATGCGCAGACATCTGGAAACACCATATATTTT. It specifies CASSQDAQTSGNTIYF.

The J gene is TRBJ2-7, the V gene TRBV5-1; D call uncertain. V gave up 0 bases and J gave up 0 bases, with 7 bases separating them. CDR1 is SGHRS, CDR2 YFSETQ, per germline. The CDR3 contains 14 residues. The CDR3 nucleotides read TGCGCCAGCAGCTTGGCATGGGGCTCCTACGAGCAGTACTTC. This translates into CASSLAWGSYEQYF.

The V and J genes are TRBV11-1 and TRBJ1-1, with D possibly TRBD1 on 5 matching bases. V was shortened by 1 base and J by 6 bases, with 6 bases between the two germline ends. This CDR3 region has 12 residues. Germline V gene data show CDR1 as SGHAT and CDR2 as FQDESV (reference sequence). CDR3 sequence reads: CASSLVGAEAFF. CDR3 nucleotides: TGTGCCAGCAGCTTAGTGGGGGCTGAAGCTTTCTTT.

V is TRBV28 and J is TRBJ1-5, with a weak D call TRBD1 (5 bases). The germline CDR1 and CDR2 sequences are MDHEN and SYDVKM. The CDR3 is 14 residues long. Trimming shortened V by 3 bases and J by 4 bases, and 10 bases separated the two germline ends. The CDR3 DNA is TGTGCCAGCAGTTTGGGGGGACGGAATCAGCCCCAGCATTTT. Its protein is CASSLGGRNQPQHF.

The V and J genes are TRBV5-1 and TRBJ1-5, with TRBD1 matching 8 bases. The trim removed 3 bases at V and 3 bases at J, leaving 5 bases unmatched. The CDR3 totals 15 residues. The germline V gene has CDR1 SGHRS and CDR2 YFSETQ. The CDR3 is CASSSQGAANQPQHF. Here the CDR3 DNA reads TGCGCCAGCAGCTCCCAGGGGGCCGCCAATCAGCCCCAGCATTTT.

This clone was seen only a few times. V gene TRBV7-8 combines with J gene TRBJ2-1; D is undetermined. The V end was cut by 1 base, the J end by 0 bases, with 7 bases between. Germline V gene lookup returns CDR1 SGHVS and CDR2 FQNEAQ. This CDR3 spans 15 amino acids. CDR3 sequence (DNA): TGTGCCAGCAGCTTAGAACTGAGCTCCTACAATGAGCAGTTCTTC. It specifies CASSLELSSYNEQFF.

The chain carries TRBV11-2 and TRBJ2-2, with TRBD1 as a possible D gene (6 bases). Trimming left V 3 bases short and J 5 bases short, with 10 bases between. The CDR3 is 14 amino acids. In germline, CDR1 is SGHAT, CDR2 FQNNGV. The CDR3 spells CASSLTGSTGELFF. The DNA of the CDR3 is TGTGCCAGCAGCTTGACAGGTTCGACCGGGGAGCTGTTTTTT.

This clone was picked up a small number of times. The chain links TRBV10-2 to TRBJ2-2; the D is unclear. The CDR3 sequence is 13 residues long. Trimming took 5 bases from V and 1 from J, leaving 5 bases between them. Germline CDR1 is WSHSY and CDR2 is SAAADI. CDR3 in amino acids: CASSRQNTGELFF. The CDR3 coding sequence is TGCGCCAGCAGTCGGCAGAACACCGGGGAGCTGTTTTTT.

V usage is TRBV11-2 and J usage is TRBJ2-3; no clear D. The germline V gene has CDR1 SGHAT and CDR2 FQNNGV. This CDR3 spans 15 amino acids. The V gene lost 0 bases and the J gene lost 9 bases, with 16 bases spanning the gap. The CDR3 sequence: CASSLEDPAILTQYF. The CDR3 DNA is TGTGCCAGCAGCTTAGAGGACCCTGCGATTTTGACGCAGTATTTT. Filled out from reference TRBV11-2 and TRBJ2-3, the complete variable domain reads EAGVAQSPRYKIIEKRQSVAFWCNPISGHATLYWYQQILGQGPKLLIQFQNNGVVDDSQLPKDRFSAERLKGVDSTLKIQPAKLEDSAVYLCASSLEDPAILTQYFGPGTRLTVL.

This rearrangement joins TRBV7-8 to TRBJ2-7, with 9 positions matching TRBD2. Germline V gene data show CDR1 as SGHVS and CDR2 as FQNEAQ. V was clipped by 0 bases and J by 4 bases; unmatched bases: 10. The CDR3 contains 17 residues. The CDR3 spells CASSLAGGLAGIYEQYF. CDR3 coding DNA: TGTGCCAGCAGCTTAGCGGGAGGGCTAGCGGGAATTTACGAGCAGTACTTC. Full variable domain (missing parts from reference TRBV7-8 and TRBJ2-7): GAGVSQSPRYKVAKRGQDVALRCDPISGHVSLFWYQQALGQGPEFLTYFQNEAQLDKSGLPSDRFFAERPEGSVSTLKIQRTQQEDSAVYLCASSLAGGLAGIYEQYFGPGTRLTVT.